These 32 T cell receptor beta chains came from one sample sequenced in a study of human T cells and chemical hapten exposure. Described time point: patch test 1, 2 weeks after DPC sensitization. Treatment: therapeutic diphenylcyclopropenone sensitization with weekly scalp DPC. TCRdb ran MiXCR on the RACE reads and lists one entry per CDR3 protein. This sample has about 120,000 distinct CDR3 sequences; roughly an eighth occur once, and the top ten carry about 0.85%. The sample was whole blood, taken in connection with sensitization to the hapten diphenylcyclopropenone (DPC). The receptor set was obtained from a young man with alopecia areata. Some clones in this sample may be carry-over from other donors' samples.

The chain combines TRBV5-8 with TRBJ2-1; D is uncertain. V was clipped by 0 bases and J by 6 bases, with 19 bases between them. Per germline, CDR1 SGHTS and CDR2 YDEGEE. The CDR3 consists of 17 residues. CDR3 sequence: CASSLADGLVGANEQFF. The CDR3 DNA reads TGTGCCAGCAGCTTGGCCGACGGGCTAGTTGGAGCCAATGAGCAGTTCTTC. The entire variable domain, with the rest obtained from reference TRBV5-8 and TRBJ2-1, is as follows: EAGVTQSPTHLIKTRGQQATLRCSPISGHTSVYWYQQALGLGLQFLLWYDEGEERNRGNFPPRFSGRQFPNYSSELNVNALELEDSALYLCASSLADGLVGANEQFFGPGTRLTVL.

This chain joins TRBV7-8 and TRBJ2-1; possibly TRBD2 for D (6 bases). Germline V gene sequence: CDR1 SGHVS, CDR2 FQNEAQ. This CDR3 is 15 amino acids long. V lost 4 bases and J lost 5, with 15 bases in between. The CDR3 loop reads CASSSPSVTDNEQFF. In DNA form, the CDR3 reads TGTGCCAGCAGCTCTCCTAGCGTCACAGACAATGAGCAGTTCTTC. The full variable domain, with the rest looked up from reference TRBV7-8 and TRBJ2-1, is GAGVSQSPRYKVAKRGQDVALRCDPISGHVSLFWYQQALGQGPEFLTYFQNEAQLDKSGLPSDRFFAERPEGSVSTLKIQRTQQEDSAVYLCASSSPSVTDNEQFFGPGTRLTVL.

This clonotype was counted at least ten times. V gene TRBV12-3 or TRBV12-4 combines with J gene TRBJ1-5; the D is unclear. CDR3 length equals 13 residues. V was shortened by 5 bases and J by 7 bases, with 12 bases between the two germline ends. For the CDR3, the DNA is TGTGCCAGCAGTAAGACGGCTGGCCAGCCCCAGCATTTT. Translating it yields CASSKTAGQPQHF.

The chain carries TRBV27 and TRBJ1-1, with D unclear. CDR1 is MNHEY, CDR2 SMNVEV, per germline (reference sequence). Deletions cut 1 base from V and 0 bases from J, with 6 bases between. This CDR3 comprises 14 residues. The CDR3 protein is CASSLYQMNTEAFF. CDR3 nucleotide sequence: TGTGCCAGCAGTTTATATCAGATGAACACTGAAGCTTTCTTT.

This clonotype showed up just a few times. This rearrangement joins TRBV20-1 to TRBJ1-6; 11 bases map to TRBD1. After removal of 5 bases from V and 9 bases from J, the junction contained 6 bases not matched to a gene. Germline V gene lookup returns CDR1 DFQATT and CDR2 SNEGSKA (reference sequence). The CDR3 contains 14 residues. The CDR3 reads CSAPGTGGVSPLHF. The DNA of the CDR3 is TGCAGTGCTCCCGGGACAGGGGGAGTTTCACCCCTCCACTTT.

This clonotype has more than one count but fewer than ten. The chain uses TRBV11-2 and TRBJ2-1; D might be TRBD1 (5 bases). The V and J ends lost 2 bases and 4 bases respectively, with 12 bases between them. The CDR3 is made up of 15 amino acids. Germline V gene data show CDR1 as SGHAT and CDR2 as FQNNGV. The CDR3 DNA reads as TGTGCCAGCAGCTTAATCCAGGGCCCGTACAATGAGCAGTTCTTC. This sequence encodes CASSLIQGPYNEQFF.

The gene calls are TRBV29-1 and TRBJ1-2, with D uncertain. V dropped 3 bases and J dropped 1 base, with 18 bases sitting between them. The CDR3 loop spans 16 amino acids. The germline V gene has CDR1 SQVTM and CDR2 ANQGSEA. The CDR3 nucleotides read TGCAGCGTTGATCGACCCCCCAGAGGAATTAACTATGGCTACACCTTC. Residues: CSVDRPPRGINYGYTF. The full variable domain, rest sourced from reference TRBV29-1 and TRBJ1-2, is SAVISQKPSRDICQRGTSLTIQCQVDSQVTMMFWYRQQPGQSLTLIATANQGSEATYESGFVIDKFPISRPNLTFSTLTVSNMSPEDSSIYLCSVDRPPRGINYGYTFGSGTRLTVV.

This clonotype has more than one count but fewer than ten. The chain employs TRBV7-3 and TRBJ2-2; D call uncertain. The CDR3 runs 16 residues. Germline-derived CDR1 and CDR2 are SGHTA and FQGTGA. V dropped 1 base and J dropped 1 base, with 10 bases sitting between them. This CDR3 is CASSLNSPRNTGELFF. DNA of the CDR3: TGTGCCAGCAGCTTAAATTCCCCGAGGAACACCGGGGAGCTGTTTTTT.

This chain's CDR3 is CASSHGPNTEAFF. The CDR3 bases are TGTGCCAGCAGCCATGGCCCGAACACTGAAGCTTTCTTT. This chain joins TRBV3-1 and TRBJ1-1, with no clear D. Germline V gene lookup returns CDR1 LGHDT and CDR2 YNNKEL (reference sequence). This CDR3 is 13 amino acids long. The ends were cut back, 3 bases at V and 1 base at J, with 6 bases in the middle.

This chain joins TRBV28 and TRBJ2-4; TRBD1 aligns across 7 bases. The CDR3 covers 16 residues. Germline CDR1 is MDHEN and CDR2 is SYDVKM. The V and J ends lost 4 bases and 4 bases, in that order; junction bases with no gene match: 10. The CDR3 DNA reads TGTGCCAGCAGTTACCCCTGGACAGGAATGAAAAACATTCAGTACTTC. The encoded protein is CASSYPWTGMKNIQYF.

V usage is TRBV4-3 and J usage is TRBJ2-6; D is unclear. The V and J ends lost 4 bases and 4 bases respectively, with 8 bases between them. This CDR3 has 14 residues. Per the germline V gene, CDR1 is LGHNA and CDR2 is YSLEER. The CDR3 nucleotides are TGCGCCAGCAGCCCCTCCTTGGGGGCCAACGTCCTGACTTTC. Translated, it gives CASSPSLGANVLTF.

The CDR3 loop is CASSQEDVGTQETQYF. The CDR3 DNA is TGTGCCAGCAGCCAAGAGGACGTAGGGACCCAAGAGACCCAGTACTTC. The chain uses TRBV14 and TRBJ2-5; either TRBD1 or TRBD2 may supply D (5 bases each). Germline V CDR1 and CDR2: SGHDN, FVKESK. The CDR3 is 16 amino acids. With 0 bases removed from V and 1 base from J, the gap between germline ends came to 12 bases.

The rearrangement uses TRBV18 and TRBJ2-7; tentative D call: TRBD2 (6 bases). Deletions cut 8 bases from V and 6 bases from J, with 17 bases between. The germline CDR1 and CDR2 sequences are KGHSH and LQKENI. The CDR3 sequence is 13 residues long. In DNA form, the CDR3 reads TGTGCCAGCCAGCGTGGGACTCCCGGCGAGCAGTACTTC. Translation gives CASQRGTPGEQYF.

The sample holds a few counts of this clonotype. The CDR3 DNA reads TGTGCCAGCAGTCCAGATTGGTCCGGGGCCAACGTCCTGACTTTC. Its translation is CASSPDWSGANVLTF. This chain joins TRBV6-5 and TRBJ2-6; D remains unclear. There are 15 residues in the CDR3. V was trimmed by 5 bases and J by 4 bases, leaving 12 bases between them. Germline V CDR1 and CDR2: MNHEY, SVGAGI.

To note about this clonotype: Mismatch with germline at one junction end may stem from a read error. This chain connects TRBV7-3 to TRBJ2-7, with 12 bases that match TRBD2. The CDR3 is 15 amino acids. Germline CDR1 is SGHTA and CDR2 is FQGTGA. In DNA form, the CDR3 reads TGTGCCAGCAGCCTAACTAGCGGGGGGCCGTACGAGCAGTACTTC. Residues: CASSLTSGGPYEQYF.

The gene calls are TRBV6-6 and TRBJ2-3, with 7 nucleotides matching TRBD1. The germline gives CDR1 MNHNY, CDR2 SVGAGI (reference sequence). This CDR3 region has 16 residues. V shed 4 bases, J shed 0 bases, and the junction held 7 bases outside the gene matches. CDR3 loop: CASSSRGTASTDTQYF. For the CDR3, the DNA is TGTGCCAGCAGTTCCAGAGGGACAGCAAGCACAGATACGCAGTATTTT.

This clonotype was picked up many times. The chain recombines TRBV29-1 with TRBJ1-5, with D uncertain. Trimming took 4 bases from V and 1 from J, leaving 5 bases between them. The CDR3 runs 12 residues. CDR1 and CDR2 (germline): SQVTM, ANQGSEA. The CDR3 is CSVVESNQPQHF. In nucleotides, the CDR3 is TGCAGCGTTGTGGAAAGCAATCAGCCCCAGCATTTT.

Only a few counts were recorded for this clonotype. This chain links TRBV5-7 with TRBJ1-1, with 11 positions matching TRBD1. TRBV5-7 falls under the ORF class, with uncertain function. V dropped 4 bases and J dropped 0; count of bases not matched to a gene: 17. CDR3 size: 20 residues. The CDR3 spells CASSIWTGGAENGLNTEAFF. In DNA form, the CDR3 reads TGTGCCAGCAGCATATGGACAGGGGGCGCGGAAAATGGGTTGAACACTGAAGCTTTCTTT.

This clonotype was seen more than once but under ten times. The V and J genes are TRBV12-3 or TRBV12-4 and TRBJ1-2; no clear D. There are 13 residues in the CDR3. V shed 6 bases and J shed 2 bases, with 10 bases lying between them. CDR3 coding DNA: TGTGCCAGCAGGTCCGCCAGCAACTATGGCTACACCTTC. Translation: CASRSASNYGYTF.

This clonotype was detected a few times. The chain has TRBV4-1 and TRBJ1-5; the D gene is possibly TRBD1 (6 bases). From germline, CDR1 is MGHRA and CDR2 YSYEKL. This CDR3 spans 16 amino acids. Trimming removed 3 bases at V and 4 bases at J, with 16 bases between. The CDR3 DNA sequence: TGCGCCAGCAGCCATGGGGACACGTTCCTAAATCAGCCCCAGCATTTT. It specifies CASSHGDTFLNQPQHF.

The chain couples TRBV3-1 to TRBJ1-1, with TRBD1 identical over 7 bases. J lost 1 base, V lost 2 bases, and 4 bases had no gene match. Germline V gives CDR1 LGHDT, CDR2 YNNKEL (reference sequence). CDR3 length: 15 residues. The CDR3 protein is CASSQQGGTNTEAFF. CDR3 bases: TGTGCCAGCAGCCAACAGGGGGGAACGAACACTGAAGCTTTCTTT. The full variable domain, its missing parts supplied by reference TRBV3-1 and TRBJ1-1, is DTAVSQTPKYLVTQMGNDKSIKCEQNLGHDTMYWYKQDSKKFLKIMFSYNNKELIINETVPNRFSPKSPDKAHLNLHINSLELGDSAVYFCASSQQGGTNTEAFFGQGTRLTVV.

This clonotype came up a few times. One junction end disagrees with the germline gene, perhaps due to a read error. This chain joins TRBV19 and TRBJ2-2; tentative D call: TRBD1 (6 bases). CDR3 length: 13 amino acids. Germline V lookup: CDR1 LNHDA, CDR2 SQIVND (reference sequence). The CDR3 DNA reads TGTGCCAGTAGTAACCCAGGGGTAGCCCTAAAGGATTTT. Translation gives CASSNPGVALKDF.

This clonotype has at least ten counts. The genes are TRBV11-1 and TRBJ2-4, with D perhaps TRBD2 (6 bases). CDR3 length: 13 residues. The V end was cut by 8 bases, the J end by 4 bases, with 12 bases between. Per the germline V gene, CDR1 is SGHAT and CDR2 is FQDESV (reference sequence). The CDR3 protein is CASGPGEKNIQYF. The CDR3, as DNA: TGTGCCAGCGGGCCGGGGGAGAAAAACATTCAGTACTTC.

This clonotype was seen a few times. The V call is TRBV29-1, the J call TRBJ1-5; D is unresolved. Trimming removed 6 bases at V and 2 bases at J, with 11 bases between. The CDR3 length is 13 residues. Germline-derived CDR1 and CDR2 are SQVTM and ANQGSEA. The chain's CDR3 is CSVRPERNQPQHF. The CDR3 bases are TGCAGCGTACGACCAGAGCGCAATCAGCCCCAGCATTTT.

The V gene is TRBV20-1, the J gene TRBJ1-1; 7 bases are a match to TRBD1. This CDR3 has 14 residues. Looked up from germline, CDR1 is DFQATT and CDR2 is SNEGSKA (reference sequence). V was pared by 0 bases and J by 7 bases, with 8 bases of the junction left unmatched. DNA for the CDR3: TGCAGTGCTAGAGAGAGGGACAGCGAAATTGAAGCTTTCTTT. Amino acid sequence: CSARERDSEIEAFF.

This sequence joins TRBV11-2 and TRBJ2-7; D not resolved. With 1 base removed from V and 2 bases from J, the gap between germline ends came to 9 bases. Germline assignment: CDR1 SGHAT and CDR2 FQNNGV. The CDR3 sequence is 14 residues long. CDR3 protein: CASSLVSRPYEQYF. The CDR3 DNA is TGTGCCAGCAGCTTAGTGTCCAGACCCTACGAGCAGTACTTC.

The J gene is TRBJ2-3, the V gene TRBV9; perhaps TRBD2 as D (5 bases). CDR1 SGDLS and CDR2 YYNGEE come from the germline V gene. The CDR3 is made up of 14 amino acids. Trimming left V 4 bases short and J 6 bases short, with 15 bases between. The chain's CDR3 is CASSPRPRGDTQYF. As DNA, the CDR3 is TGTGCCAGCAGCCCCCGGCCCCGCGGGGATACGCAGTATTTT.

This clonotype was picked up a small number of times. This chain uses TRBV9 with TRBJ2-3; 9 bases are shared with TRBD1. The CDR3 contains 17 residues. The junction had 12 bases not matched to a gene; V was cut back by 4 bases and J by 3 bases. Germline lookup yields CDR1 SGDLS and CDR2 YYNGEE. The CDR3 protein is CASSLRRQGGGTDTQYF. As DNA, the CDR3 is TGTGCCAGCAGCTTAAGACGACAGGGGGGAGGGACAGATACGCAGTATTTT.

This clonotype showed up many times. The chain employs TRBV7-9 and TRBJ2-7, with TRBD1 matching over 10 bases. This CDR3 comprises 16 residues. CDR1 SEHNR and CDR2 FQNEAQ come from the germline V gene (reference sequence). After removal of 5 bases from V and 4 bases from J, the junction contained 11 bases not matched to a gene. As DNA, the CDR3 is TGTGCCAGCAGCCCCCGACAGGGGGCTATCCTTTACGAGCAGTACGTC. It yields the protein CASSPRQGAILYEQYV.

This chain connects TRBV27 to TRBJ2-1, with D maybe TRBD1 (5 bases). In germline, CDR1 is MNHEY, CDR2 SMNVEV (reference sequence). The CDR3 extends over 14 amino acids. V gave up 4 bases and J gave up 0 bases, with 7 bases separating them. The CDR3 reads CASSSQGSYNEQFF. The CDR3 coding sequence is TGTGCCAGCAGTTCCCAGGGCTCCTACAATGAGCAGTTCTTC.

The genes are TRBV5-1 and TRBJ2-2, with 7 bases fitting TRBD1. CDR1 is SGHRS, CDR2 YFSETQ, per germline. V shed 0 bases, J shed 4 bases, and the junction held 6 bases outside the gene matches. The CDR3 extends over 16 amino acids. In nucleotides, the CDR3 is TGCGCCAGCAGCTTGGTTCCGACAGGGAGCACCGGGGAGCTGTTTTTT. The encoded protein is CASSLVPTGSTGELFF.

This clonotype was observed at least ten times. The genes are TRBV12-3 or TRBV12-4 and TRBJ1-2; D is ambiguous. This CDR3 is built from 15 residues. The V end lost 7 bases, the J end lost 2 bases, and 17 bases lay between the germline ends. CDR3 DNA: TGTGCCAGCACACCTTGGGCAGGAGGGAACTATGGCTACACCTTC. Protein product: CASTPWAGGNYGYTF.